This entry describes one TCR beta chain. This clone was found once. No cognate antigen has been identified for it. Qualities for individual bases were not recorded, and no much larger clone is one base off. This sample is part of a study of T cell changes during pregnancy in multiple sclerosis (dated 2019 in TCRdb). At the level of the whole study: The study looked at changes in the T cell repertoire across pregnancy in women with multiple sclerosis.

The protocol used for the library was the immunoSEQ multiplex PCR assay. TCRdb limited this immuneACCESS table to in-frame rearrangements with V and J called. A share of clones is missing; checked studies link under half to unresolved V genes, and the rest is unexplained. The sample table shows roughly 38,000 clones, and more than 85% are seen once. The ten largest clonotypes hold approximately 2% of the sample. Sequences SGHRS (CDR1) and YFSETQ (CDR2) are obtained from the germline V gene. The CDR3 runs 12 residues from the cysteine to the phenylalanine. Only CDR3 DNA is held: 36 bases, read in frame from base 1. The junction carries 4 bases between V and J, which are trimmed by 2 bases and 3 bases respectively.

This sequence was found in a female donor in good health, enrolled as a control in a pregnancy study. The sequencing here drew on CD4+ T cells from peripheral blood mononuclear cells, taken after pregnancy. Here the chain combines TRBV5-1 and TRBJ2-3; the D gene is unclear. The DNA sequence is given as TGCGCCAGCAGCTTCGGTACAGATACGCAGTATTTT. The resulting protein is CASSFGTDTQYF.